This TCR beta chain was profiled in a study of shared clonotypes between healthy human individuals. The study's findings and limits: Clonotype sharing levels among donors were expected to vary with sequencing depth. Naive CD4 clonotype sharing across several donors was roughly 5%.

About this clone itself: Antigen unknown.

Using immunoSEQ multiplex PCR, the repertoire was profiled, and TCRdb retains in-frame clones only, with some absent. The profile shows roughly 2.2 million clones, around 93% of them singletons. Between the trimmed V and J ends, which lost 3 bases and 0 bases, there was a span of 11 bases. Germline V CDR1 and CDR2: SEHNR, FQNEAQ (reference sequence). The CDR3 has 15 amino acids. The V call is TRBV7-9, the J call TRBJ1-2; the D gene is possibly TRBD1 (5 bases). Sample: naive CD4+ T cells from PBMCs. Subset indicated: CD45RA+ positively selected. This clonotype originated in a man in his late teens or twenties in good health. Some clones in this sample may be carry-over from other donors' samples. This CDR3 is CASSLTPGSNYGYTF. DNA of the CDR3: TGTGCCAGCAGCTTGACCCCAGGGTCTAACTATGGCTACACCTTC. Looking up the rest from reference TRBV7-9 and TRBJ1-2 gives the full variable domain: DTGVSQNPRHKITKRGQNVTFRCDPISEHNRLYWYRQTLGQGPEFLTYFQNEAQLEKSRLLSDRFSAERPKGSFSTLEIQRTEQGDSAMYLCASSLTPGSNYGYTFGSGTRLTVV.